This entry is about one T cell receptor (beta chain). Between the trimmed V and J ends, which lost 4 bases and 2 bases, there was a span of 9 bases. Germline V gene lookup returns CDR1 SGHDT and CDR2 YYEEEE. CDR3 length equals 14 residues. This entry comes from a study of cytomegalovirus exposure and HLA in healthy donors. It was with 60 Vbeta and 13 Jbeta primers that the PCR ran. Assay: immunoSEQ multiplex PCR; the TCRdb copy retains only in-frame clones and omits some. The sample has approximately 170,000 clones; around 68% are singletons. The origin of this receptor is a woman between 40 and 50 years old in good health and CMV-seropositive. Sequencing used PBMCs. The chain joins TRBV5-6 to TRBJ2-2, with D unclear. CDR3 sequence reads: CASSLQFNTGELFF. As DNA, the CDR3 is TGTGCCAGCAGCCTACAGTTCAACACCGGGGAGCTGTTTTTT.